This T cell receptor (beta chain) is drawn from a study of liver allograft versus peripheral blood T cells. Study overall: Comparative analysis was performed on T cell receptor repertoires from transplanted livers and from recipients' peripheral blood.

One entry per CDR3 protein, called by TCRdb with MiXCR from the reads. Among 13,000 or so distinct CDR3 sequences, 18% were seen once, and the ten largest hold 1.5% to 2.5%. Germline CDR1 and CDR2: KGHSH and LQKENI. The CDR3 consists of 17 residues. Deletions cut 2 bases from V and 0 bases from J, with 15 bases between. To note about this clonotype: Antigen: not known.

The study, taken as a whole, reports: Reportedly, liver allograft T cell receptor repertoires differed from peripheral blood ones.

The chain is built from TRBV18 and TRBJ2-3; maybe TRBD1 (7 bases). This receptor was taken from a human patient who had a liver transplant. Among the T cells, some may be from the graft donor. CDR3 region: CASSPITQGTSTDTQYF. The CDR3 nucleotides are TGTGCCAGCTCACCAATCACACAGGGGACTAGCACAGATACGCAGTATTTT.